The T cell receptor beta chain described here comes from a study of circulating CD8 cells and anti-PD-1 response in melanoma. Findings and limits, study-wide: DNEG was most diverse; TIGIT repertoires were least diverse.

This clonotype ranks as large. Its antigen is currently unknown. Each library started from about 15 ng of total RNA using the QIAseq Immune Repertoire TCR panel. MiXCR was run by TCRdb on the reads, yielding one entry per CDR3 protein. Of approximately 1,400 distinct CDR3 sequences in the sample, 7.5% to 9% were seen once. The length of the CDR3 is 17 residues. The V end lost 7 bases, the J end lost 3 bases, and 21 bases lay between the germline ends. Germline V CDR1 and CDR2: SNHLY, FYNNEI. From live CD3+CD8+TCRalphabeta+ cells, four PD-1 and/or TIGIT subsets were sorted. The starting material was CD8+ T cells from PBMCs, obtained at baseline or after one month of anti-PD-1 therapy (not recorded which). This sequence originates from a human donor with melanoma. The gene calls are TRBV2 and TRBJ2-2; D perhaps matches TRBD1 (7 bases). CDR3 protein: CASIPPEGALYTGELFF. In DNA, the CDR3 is TGTGCCAGCATCCCCCCGGAGGGGGCTCTTTACACCGGGGAGCTGTTTTTT.